A single sample gave rise to the 13 T cell receptor beta chains below, sequenced in a study of blood T cell repertoires in COVID-19. TCRdb keeps only in-frame clones here, not all; method: immunoSEQ multiplex PCR. The table shows roughly 520,000 clones, with roughly 90% occurring only once. Source material: PBMCs or T cells enriched from blood (not recorded which). The origin of the receptors is a woman aged 40-49 years who had recovered from COVID-19.

The CDR3 coding sequence is TGTGCCAGCAGCTTGGGGGGACAGGGACTATACTACGAGCAGTACTTC. Its translation is CASSLGGQGLYYEQYF. The genes are TRBV5-4 and TRBJ2-7; 9 bases align to TRBD1. This CDR3 is 16 amino acids long. Germline CDR1 SGHNT, CDR2 YYREEE (reference sequence). V trimming: 0 bases; J trimming: 3 bases; junction bases outside the gene matches: 7.

This clone was observed a single time. The chain has TRBV25-1 and TRBJ2-1, with TRBD1 identical over 7 bases. The CDR3 has 15 residues. Germline V gene lookup returns CDR1 MGHDK and CDR2 SYGVNS. V was pared by 6 bases and J by 4 bases, with 9 bases of the junction left unmatched. CDR3 protein: CASRSGQARYNEQFF. The CDR3 nucleotides read TGTGCCAGCAGATCCGGACAGGCCCGTTACAATGAGCAGTTCTTC.

The chain has TRBV13 and TRBJ2-5, with 9 bases matching TRBD1. The V gene's germline CDR1 is PRHDT and CDR2 FYEKMQ (reference sequence). The CDR3 consists of 15 residues. Trimming at V came to 4 bases and at J to 2 bases, leaving 5 bases not matched to a gene. DNA of the CDR3: TGTGCCAGCAGCTCCGGGACAGGGTTACAAGAGACCCAGTACTTC. This gives the protein CASSSGTGLQETQYF. Variable domain in full (rest from reference TRBV13 and TRBJ2-5): AAGVIQSPRHLIKEKRETATLKCYPIPRHDTVYWYQQGPGQDPQFLISFYEKMQSDKGSIPDRFSAQQFSDYHSELNMSSLELGDSALYFCASSSGTGLQETQYFGPGTRLLVL.

This chain links TRBV6-2 or TRBV6-3 with TRBJ1-2; 10 bases are shared with TRBD1. In germline, CDR1 is MNHEY, CDR2 SVGEGT. V lost 5 bases and J lost 1; bases outside the gene matches: 4. This CDR3 spans 15 amino acids. CDR3 sequence (DNA): TGTGCCAGCAGTACTGGACAGGGGGATAACTATGGCTACACCTTC. Translating it yields CASSTGQGDNYGYTF.

The V call is TRBV3-1 (or the pseudogene TRBV3-2), the J call TRBJ1-2; D is ambiguous. The germline CDR1 and CDR2 sequences are LGHDT and YNNKEL (reference sequence). The CDR3 totals 14 residues. Trimming took off 1 base at V and 7 bases at J, with 13 bases between the two ends. CDR3 protein: CASSQAEGSSGYTF. Written as DNA, the CDR3 is TGTGCCAGCAGCCAAGCTGAGGGCTCGAGTGGCTACACCTTC.

The V gene is TRBV10-1, the J gene TRBJ1-1, with TRBD1 identical over 8 bases. Trimming cost V 3 bases and J 4 bases; bases outside gene matches: 7. CDR1 and CDR2 from the germline V gene are WNHNN and SYGVQD (reference sequence). This CDR3 spans 15 amino acids. In nucleotides, the CDR3 is TGCGCCAGCAGTGACCAGACAGGGGTAGGCACTGAAGCTTTCTTT. Amino acids: CASSDQTGVGTEAFF.

This chain connects TRBV5-1 to TRBJ2-2; D not resolved. The length of the CDR3 is 13 residues. V was shortened by 4 bases and J by 1 base, with 5 bases between the two germline ends. Germline values: CDR1 SGHRS, CDR2 YFSETQ. CDR3 region: CASSVRNTGELFF. CDR3 in DNA: TGCGCCAGCAGCGTCAGGAACACCGGGGAGCTGTTTTTT.

This chain's CDR3 is CAIKEPDRGSYGYTF. For the CDR3, the DNA is TGTGCCATCAAGGAACCGGACAGGGGGTCCTATGGCTACACCTTC. V is TRBV10-3 and J is TRBJ1-2; 10 bases line up with TRBD1. The CDR3 is 15 amino acids. The V gene's germline CDR1 is ENHRY and CDR2 SYGVKD. Trimming took 7 bases from V and 4 from J; bases not matched to a gene: 9.

The gene calls are TRBV7-2 and TRBJ1-5; D gene unclear. The length of the CDR3 is 16 residues. Germline V gene sequence: CDR1 SGHTA, CDR2 FQGNSA. Trimming shortened V by 0 bases and J by 6 bases, and 15 bases separated the two germline ends. CDR3 coding DNA: TGTGCCAGCAGCTTAGCCGTCCTAGGATCAATTCAGCCCCAGCATTTT. Its protein product is CASSLAVLGSIQPQHF.

The chain couples TRBV7-2 to TRBJ1-5; D is unclear. The CDR3 covers 14 residues. Trimming shortened V by 1 base and J by 6 bases, and 10 bases separated the two germline ends. CDR1 SGHTA and CDR2 FQGNSA come from the germline V gene. The DNA of the CDR3 is TGTGCCAGCAGCTTAGGAGAGGGTAGTCAGCCCCAGCATTTT. Its protein is CASSLGEGSQPQHF.

The chain links TRBV4-3 to TRBJ1-1; TRBD1 matches 7 bases. Trimming cost V 2 bases and J 6 bases; bases outside gene matches: 12. The CDR3 extends over 16 amino acids. Looked up from germline, CDR1 is LGHNA and CDR2 is YSLEER. The CDR3 protein is CASSQYVSPGTAEAFF. The CDR3, as DNA: TGCGCCAGCAGCCAATATGTATCACCCGGGACAGCTGAAGCTTTCTTT.

The gene calls are TRBV7-9 and TRBJ2-3; 9 nucleotides line up with TRBD2. The CDR3 spans 16 residues. V lost 7 bases, J lost 6 bases, and 14 bases stayed unmatched. Per germline, CDR1 SEHNR and CDR2 FQNEAQ (reference sequence). CDR3 DNA: TGTGCCAGCACCGTGGGGGGACTAGCCATTTCGGATACGCAGTATTTT. Protein sequence: CASTVGGLAISDTQYF.

V and J are TRBV10-1 and TRBJ2-7, with TRBD1 identical over 9 bases. The CDR3 consists of 15 residues. From germline, CDR1 is WNHNN and CDR2 SYGVQD (reference sequence). Losses at the gene ends were 4 bases for V and 5 bases for J; bases not matched to a gene: 9. The CDR3 protein is CASSGWTGEKHEQYF. CDR3 DNA sequence: TGCGCCAGCAGTGGATGGACAGGGGAAAAACACGAGCAGTACTTC.